Described below is a single TCR beta chain sequence and its context. V shed 5 bases and J shed 3 bases, with 8 bases lying between them. The CDR3 spans 11 residues. Germline lookup yields CDR1 SQVTM and CDR2 ANQGSEA. These data come from a study of CD8+ T cells in alopecia areata. The authors extracted RNA and reverse transcribed it into cDNA as the sequencing template. Only in-frame clones appear in the TCRdb table, and some are missing; sequencing was by immunoSEQ multiplex PCR. Of some 220,000 clones in the sample, around three fifths were seen once. The treatment here: oral pan-JAK inhibitor, 5-10 mg twice daily.

The sequence was collected from a human donor with alopecia areata. This material consisted of CD4+ T cells sorted from blood, taken at week 4, from a patient treated with tofacitinib. The chain combines TRBV29-1 with TRBJ2-7; D remains unclear. Here the CDR3 DNA reads TGCAGCGTTCTGGATCACTACGAGCAGTACTTC. This sequence encodes CSVLDHYEQYF.